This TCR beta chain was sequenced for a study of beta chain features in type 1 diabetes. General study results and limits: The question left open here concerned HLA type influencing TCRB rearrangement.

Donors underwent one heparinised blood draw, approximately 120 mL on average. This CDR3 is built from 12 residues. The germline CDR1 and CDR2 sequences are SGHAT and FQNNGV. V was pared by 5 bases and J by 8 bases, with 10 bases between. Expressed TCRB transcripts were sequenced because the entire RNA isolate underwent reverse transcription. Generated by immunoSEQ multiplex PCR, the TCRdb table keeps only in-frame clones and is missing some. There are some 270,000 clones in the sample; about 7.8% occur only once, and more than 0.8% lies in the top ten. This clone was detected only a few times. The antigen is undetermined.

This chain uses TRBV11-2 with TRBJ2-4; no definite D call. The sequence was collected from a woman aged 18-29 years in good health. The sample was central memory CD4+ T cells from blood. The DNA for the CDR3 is TGTGCCAGCAGCCATAGCCCCCACATTCAGTACTTC. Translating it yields CASSHSPHIQYF.